Below are 27 T cell receptor beta chains sequenced from a single sample in a study of cytomegalovirus exposure and HLA in healthy donors. Here immunoSEQ multiplex PCR was the method, and the copy in TCRdb shows in-frame clones only, minus some. The data hold some 160,000 clones, with 91% observed a single time. Sequenced: PBMCs. The receptors come from a man in his late teens or twenties in good health and CMV-seronegative.

The rearrangement uses TRBV2 and TRBJ1-5; D is unclear. This CDR3 has 16 residues. Germline CDR1 SNHLY, CDR2 FYNNEI. V was cut by 6 bases and J by 2 bases, with 17 bases left in between. This CDR3 is CASSHGSRIGNQPQHF. The DNA for the CDR3 is TGTGCCAGCAGCCACGGGTCTCGAATAGGCAATCAGCCCCAGCATTTT.

V usage is TRBV5-4 and J usage is TRBJ1-1; no definite D call. This CDR3 region has 13 residues. Between the trimmed V and J ends, which lost 0 bases and 1 base, there was a span of 4 bases. CDR1 and CDR2 from the germline V gene are SGHNT and YYREEE (reference sequence). CDR3 residues: CASSLEANTEAFF. The CDR3, as DNA: TGTGCCAGCAGCTTGGAAGCGAACACTGAAGCTTTCTTT.

The chain couples TRBV9 to TRBJ2-7, with D perhaps TRBD2 (5 bases). Trimming pared 4 bases from V and 4 bases from J, leaving 15 bases between. This CDR3 is built from 14 residues. Germline V gene lookup returns CDR1 SGDLS and CDR2 YYNGEE. CDR3 residues: CASSPRRVSYEQYF. Here the CDR3 DNA reads TGTGCCAGCAGCCCCCGGCGGGTTTCATACGAGCAGTACTTC.

The chain recombines TRBV23-1 with TRBJ2-4; no reliable D call. TRBV23-1 is placed among ORFs of uncertain function. CDR3 length: 18 residues. V shed 2 bases and J shed 0 bases, with 17 bases lying between them. The CDR3 DNA follows: TGCGCCAGCAGTCAAAGGCCCCCGGGTATACTAGCCAAAAACATTCAGTACTTC. This sequence encodes CASSQRPPGILAKNIQYF.

This rearrangement joins TRBV27 to TRBJ2-7; tentatively, D is TRBD2 (6 bases). The CDR3 extends over 13 amino acids. From germline, CDR1 is MNHEY and CDR2 SMNVEV (reference sequence). V lost 6 bases and J lost 2, with 11 bases in between. CDR3 coding DNA: TGTGCCAGCAGCGCCGGGGGACCCTACGAGCAGTACTTC. It codes for CASSAGGPYEQYF.

The sample holds one count of this clone. This chain uses TRBV19 with TRBJ2-7; 11 nucleotides align to TRBD1. Germline assignment: CDR1 LNHDA and CDR2 SQIVND (reference sequence). V shed 5 bases and J 0 bases; nucleotides not matched to a gene: 3. The CDR3 is 15 amino acids. The CDR3 region has the DNA TGTGCCAGTAGTGCAGGGACAGGGGGCTCCTACGAGCAGTACTTC. This encodes CASSAGTGGSYEQYF.

This chain links TRBV7-2 with TRBJ2-3, with D perhaps TRBD2 (5 bases). The CDR3 runs 14 residues. Germline lookup yields CDR1 SGHTA and CDR2 FQGNSA. V lost 3 bases to trimming and J lost 2 bases, with 9 bases between them. The DNA of the CDR3 is TGTGCCAGCAGCTTGTATAGCGCCACAGATACGCAGTATTTT. Amino acids: CASSLYSATDTQYF.

The CDR3 spells CASSVGRGSSYEQYF. The DNA of the CDR3 is TGTGCCAGCAGCGTAGGTAGAGGGAGCTCCTACGAGCAGTACTTC. The chain has TRBV9 and TRBJ2-7, with D tentatively TRBD2 (5 bases). V lost 0 bases and J 0 bases, leaving 10 bases between the germline ends. Germline loops: CDR1 SGDLS, CDR2 YYNGEE. The CDR3 is 15 amino acids.

The rearrangement joins TRBV29-1 to TRBJ1-5, with D possibly being TRBD1 (6 bases). This CDR3 has 12 residues. Germline values: CDR1 SQVTM, CDR2 ANQGSEA. With 7 bases removed from V and 7 bases from J, the gap between germline ends came to 14 bases. The CDR3 loop reads CSAQGVGQPQHF. CDR3 DNA: TGCAGCGCACAGGGTGTCGGGCAGCCCCAGCATTTT.

The chain combines TRBV11-1 with TRBJ1-4; D remains unclear. The germline V gene encodes CDR1 SGHAT and CDR2 FQDESV (reference sequence). The germline V and J ends were trimmed by 2 bases and 7 bases, with 11 bases remaining between them. The CDR3 covers 14 residues. In DNA form, the CDR3 reads TGTGCCAGCAGCTTAAGAGGGTTCGGTGAAAAACTGTTTTTT. Encoded protein: CASSLRGFGEKLFF.

The V gene is TRBV28, the J gene TRBJ2-1, with 9 bases lining up with TRBD1. V shed 7 bases, J shed 6 bases, and the junction held 10 bases outside the gene matches. CDR3 length: 15 amino acids. Germline V gene sequence: CDR1 MDHEN, CDR2 SYDVKM. CDR3 loop: CASIHRGRLVNEQFF. In DNA, the CDR3 is TGTGCCAGCATCCACAGGGGGCGCTTAGTCAATGAGCAGTTCTTC.

CDR3 residues: CASSLRWGGRDEKLFF. Here the CDR3 DNA reads TGTGCCAGCAGCCTTCGGTGGGGAGGTCGGGATGAAAAACTGTTTTTT. V gene TRBV5-5 combines with J gene TRBJ1-4, with D unresolved. The germline V gene encodes CDR1 SGHKS and CDR2 YYEKEE (reference sequence). The CDR3 loop spans 16 amino acids. Trimming left V 4 bases short and J 6 bases short, with 19 bases between.

This chain connects TRBV14 to TRBJ1-6, with TRBD1 matching over 8 bases. CDR3 length: 15 amino acids. The ends lost 3 bases at V and 5 bases at J; junction bases unmatched: 3. Germline assignment: CDR1 SGHDN and CDR2 FVKESK. CDR3: CASSHAGGHNSPLHF. The CDR3 region has the DNA TGTGCCAGCAGCCACGCAGGGGGCCATAATTCACCCCTCCACTTT. The full variable domain, its missing parts supplied by reference TRBV14 and TRBJ1-6, is EAGVTQFPSHSVIEKGQTVTLRCDPISGHDNLYWYRRVMGKEIKFLLHFVKESKQDESGMPNNRFLAERTGGTYSTLKVQPAELEDSGVYFCASSHAGGHNSPLHFGNGTRLTVT.

This clone was recorded once. The V call is TRBV6-5, the J call TRBJ1-2, with D hard to call. This CDR3 contains 15 residues. V was cut by 0 bases and J by 1 base, with 9 bases left in between. Germline lookup yields CDR1 MNHEY and CDR2 SVGAGI. The CDR3 nucleotides read TGTGCCAGCAGTTACTCCCCCGGAGTTAACTATGGCTACACCTTC. Translated: CASSYSPGVNYGYTF.

V gene TRBV11-3 combines with J gene TRBJ1-4; possibly TRBD1 for D (6 bases). There are 18 residues in the CDR3. Trimming pared 0 bases from V and 0 bases from J, leaving 14 bases between. CDR1 and CDR2 from the germline V gene are SGHNT and YENEEA. The CDR3 sequence is CASSLDPPGTTTNEKLFF. The DNA for the CDR3 is TGTGCCAGCAGCTTAGACCCGCCTGGGACAACAACTAATGAAAAACTGTTTTTT.

This clone was seen once. This sequence joins TRBV6-1 and TRBJ1-5; 8 bases are shared with TRBD1. This CDR3 contains 15 residues. V was pared by 2 bases and J by 7 bases, with 7 bases of the junction left unmatched. Germline-derived CDR1 and CDR2 are MNHNS and SASEGT. CDR3 sequence (DNA): TGTGCCAGCAGTGAATATCAGGGGGCCTGGCAGCCCCAGCATTTT. It codes for CASSEYQGAWQPQHF.

This clone came up a few times. Written as DNA, the CDR3 is TGTGCCAGCAGTTTCAGGTTAAATAATTCACCCCTCCACTTT. This codes for CASSFRLNNSPLHF. This chain links TRBV27 with TRBJ1-6; D is unresolved. The V end was cut by 3 bases, the J end by 5 bases, with 8 bases between. This CDR3 is built from 14 residues. CDR1 and CDR2 (germline): MNHEY, SMNVEV (reference sequence).

The V and J genes are TRBV6-5 and TRBJ2-7; 8 nucleotides line up with TRBD1. Germline CDR1 MNHEY, CDR2 SVGAGI. This CDR3 has 14 residues. V was clipped by 6 bases and J by 7 bases; unmatched bases: 11. The CDR3 DNA follows: TGTGCCAGCAGGGGGGGACAGGCTCTAGAAGAGCAGTACGTC. As protein: CASRGGQALEEQYV.

V and J are TRBV19 and TRBJ2-1; tentatively, D is TRBD1 (6 bases). The V gene's germline CDR1 is LNHDA and CDR2 SQIVND (reference sequence). CDR3 length equals 13 residues. The ends were cut back, 1 base at V and 7 bases at J, with 8 bases in the middle. CDR3 loop: CASSIARGNEQFF. CDR3 DNA sequence: TGTGCCAGTAGTATAGCCAGGGGAAATGAGCAGTTCTTC. The whole variable domain, filled in from reference TRBV19 and TRBJ2-1, reads DGGITQSPKYLFRKEGQNVTLSCEQNLNHDAMYWYRQDPGQGLRLIYYSQIVNDFQKGDIAEGYSVSREKKESFPLTVTSAQKNPTAFYLCASSIARGNEQFFGPGTRLTVL.

The J gene is TRBJ2-1, the V gene TRBV7-9; tentative D call: TRBD1 (5 bases). Germline loops: CDR1 SEHNR, CDR2 FQNEAQ (reference sequence). There are 13 residues in the CDR3. With 2 bases removed from V and 7 bases from J, the gap between germline ends came to 9 bases. The CDR3, as DNA: TGTGCCAGCAGCTTACAGGGTTGGAATGAGCAGTTCTTC. Amino acids: CASSLQGWNEQFF.

The chain is built from TRBV15 and TRBJ2-3; 8 bases fit TRBD1. CDR1 is LNHNV, CDR2 YYDKDF, per germline (reference sequence). The CDR3 is 13 residues long. Trimming took 8 bases from V and 0 from J; bases not matched to a gene: 1. The CDR3 region has the DNA TGTGCCACCCGGACAGGGAGCACAGATACGCAGTATTTT. It encodes CATRTGSTDTQYF.

The chain employs TRBV7-2 and TRBJ2-3; the D gene is possibly TRBD1 (5 bases). The CDR3 consists of 14 residues. Trimming stripped 1 base from V and 4 bases from J, with 9 bases between. Germline V lookup: CDR1 SGHTA, CDR2 FQGNSA. The CDR3 sequence is CASSLVREADTQYF. DNA for the CDR3: TGTGCCAGCAGCTTAGTCAGGGAAGCAGATACGCAGTATTTT.

The J gene is TRBJ2-7, the V gene TRBV5-4, with 13 bases that match TRBD2. Looked up from germline, CDR1 is SGHNT and CDR2 is YYREEE (reference sequence). This CDR3 comprises 18 residues. The junction had 6 bases not matched to a gene; V was cut back by 0 bases and J by 0 bases. CDR3 sequence reads: CASSLGLAGGPSSYEQYV. The CDR3 DNA sequence: TGTGCCAGCAGCTTGGGACTAGCGGGAGGTCCAAGCTCCTACGAGCAGTACGTC.

For the CDR3, the DNA is TGTGCCAGCAGCTCCGACTCGAGGGGGTCAGCTGAAGCTTTCTTT. Its translation: CASSSDSRGSAEAFF. The chain is built from TRBV7-6 and TRBJ1-1, with a tentative D call TRBD1 (6 bases). Trimming removed 4 bases from V and 6 bases from J, with 18 bases in between. CDR1 and CDR2 from the germline V gene are SGHVS and FNYEAQ. CDR3 length: 15 amino acids.

Concerning this clone itself: Germline is not matched at one junction end, which may reflect a read error. The chain joins TRBV11-2 to TRBJ1-6; the match to TRBD1 covers 8 bases. This CDR3 is 14 amino acids long. Germline V gives CDR1 SGHAT, CDR2 FQNNGV. The CDR3 loop is CASSVDRGNSPLHF. CDR3 nucleotides: TGTGCCAGCAGCGTAGACAGGGGAAATTCACCCCTCCACTTT.

This chain links TRBV6-1 with TRBJ2-3, with D tentatively TRBD1 (6 bases). The CDR3 is made up of 15 amino acids. V lost 5 bases and J 4 bases, leaving 16 bases between the germline ends. Per germline, CDR1 MNHNS and CDR2 SASEGT. The CDR3 sequence is CASSQGTAWADTQYF. In DNA form, the CDR3 reads TGTGCCAGCAGTCAGGGGACCGCTTGGGCAGATACGCAGTATTTT.

CDR3 sequence (DNA): TGCGCCAGCAGCTCTACGACAGGGGGTCTCGTCACTGAAGCTTTCTTT. Translation: CASSSTTGGLVTEAFF. This chain connects TRBV5-1 to TRBJ1-1; 9 nucleotides line up with TRBD1. V shed 3 bases and J 4 bases; nucleotides not matched to a gene: 10. Germline CDR1 SGHRS, CDR2 YFSETQ. The CDR3 sequence is 16 residues long.